One sample yielded the 10 T cell receptor beta chains listed below, sequenced in a study of blood T cell repertoires in COVID-19. Assay: immunoSEQ multiplex PCR; the TCRdb copy retains only in-frame clones and omits some. In the table there are fewer than 200,000 clones, just under 90% of which are singletons. The source material was peripheral blood. These receptors all stem from a woman under 30 who had recovered from COVID-19.

The chain links TRBV7-3 to TRBJ1-1; TRBD1 might be the D (5 bases). The germline CDR1 and CDR2 sequences are SGHTA and FQGTGA. The CDR3 loop spans 15 amino acids. V was pared by 2 bases and J by 6 bases, with 16 bases between. The CDR3 DNA reads TGTGCCAGCAGCTTAGTTTCAGGGATTGACGCTGAAGCTTTCTTT. Residues: CASSLVSGIDAEAFF.

This clone was recorded only once. Other nucleotide sequences in the sample specify the same CDR3. The gene calls are TRBV7-3 and TRBJ1-6, with no clear D. This CDR3 is built from 16 residues. CDR1 and CDR2 (germline): SGHTA, FQGTGA. V lost 2 bases and J lost 5, with 13 bases in between. The CDR3 DNA reads as TGTGCCAGCAGCTTACTAGGGTACGGGAATAATTCACCCCTCCACTTT. Protein product: CASSLLGYGNNSPLHF.

In this sample, this clone turned up once. The V and J genes are TRBV7-3 and TRBJ1-1, with D perhaps TRBD1 (5 bases). The germline V and J ends were trimmed by 5 bases and 0 bases, with 10 bases remaining between them. From germline, CDR1 is SGHTA and CDR2 FQGTGA. This CDR3 is built from 14 residues. The CDR3 DNA reads as TGTGCCAGCAGCGAGACAGTGATGAACACTGAAGCTTTCTTT. Encoded protein: CASSETVMNTEAFF.

Here the CDR3 reads CASSHSGNSYEQYV. DNA of the CDR3: TGTGCCAGCAGCCACAGCGGGAATTCCTACGAGCAGTACGTC. The chain combines TRBV3-1 (or the pseudogene TRBV3-2) with TRBJ2-7, with 7 bases matching TRBD2. The CDR3 sequence is 14 residues long. Germline V CDR1 and CDR2: LGHDT, YNNKEL (reference sequence). After removal of 3 bases from V and 1 base from J, the junction contained 3 bases not matched to a gene.

This clone was seen once. The chain employs TRBV7-8 and TRBJ2-7, with D possibly matching TRBD1 (6 bases). The V and J ends lost 4 bases and 2 bases respectively, with 9 bases between them. This CDR3 contains 13 residues. Looked up from germline, CDR1 is SGHVS and CDR2 is FQNEAQ. CDR3 sequence (DNA): TGTGCCAGCAGCTGGGGACAAGCCTACGAGCAGTACTTC. It yields the protein CASSWGQAYEQYF.

This chain uses TRBV20-1 with TRBJ2-1; 9 nucleotides match TRBD2. V was clipped by 7 bases and J by 6 bases; unmatched bases: 13. Per germline, CDR1 DFQATT and CDR2 SNEGSKA (reference sequence). The CDR3 has 15 amino acids. CDR3 DNA sequence: TGCAGTGAGAGTGAACCCGGGACTAGCTCCAATGAGCAGTTCTTC. As protein: CSESEPGTSSNEQFF.

This chain joins TRBV5-1 and TRBJ2-1, with a possible D match to TRBD1 (5 bases). CDR1 SGHRS and CDR2 YFSETQ come from the germline V gene. Trimming took off 0 bases at V and 0 bases at J, with 7 bases between the two ends. This CDR3 is built from 15 residues. The CDR3 region is CASSLEGVSYNEQFF. CDR3 DNA sequence: TGCGCCAGCAGCTTGGAAGGGGTCTCCTACAATGAGCAGTTCTTC.

The gene calls are TRBV5-6 and TRBJ2-7; 7 nucleotides align to TRBD2. V trimming: 4 bases; J trimming: 2 bases; junction bases outside the gene matches: 9. This CDR3 is built from 15 residues. Per germline, CDR1 SGHDT and CDR2 YYEEEE. The CDR3, as DNA: TGTGCCAGCAGCGAGACAAGCGGGGTCACCTACGAGCAGTACTTC. Amino acids: CASSETSGVTYEQYF.

V gene TRBV7-9 combines with J gene TRBJ2-3; D uncertain. Germline V gene lookup returns CDR1 SEHNR and CDR2 FQNEAQ (reference sequence). Trimming cost V 5 bases and J 3 bases, with 9 bases left between them. The CDR3 loop spans 13 amino acids. The CDR3 region is CASSRRRTDTQYF. The CDR3 nucleotides are TGTGCCAGCAGCCGTCGCCGGACAGATACGCAGTATTTT.

This chain joins TRBV9 and TRBJ2-3, with TRBD2 identical over 10 bases. The V segment lost 3 bases and the J segment 3 bases; nucleotides outside the gene matches: 4. CDR3 size: 15 residues. Germline values: CDR1 SGDLS, CDR2 YYNGEE. This CDR3 is CASSATSGWTDTQYF. CDR3 DNA sequence: TGTGCCAGCAGCGCGACTAGCGGGTGGACAGATACGCAGTATTTT.